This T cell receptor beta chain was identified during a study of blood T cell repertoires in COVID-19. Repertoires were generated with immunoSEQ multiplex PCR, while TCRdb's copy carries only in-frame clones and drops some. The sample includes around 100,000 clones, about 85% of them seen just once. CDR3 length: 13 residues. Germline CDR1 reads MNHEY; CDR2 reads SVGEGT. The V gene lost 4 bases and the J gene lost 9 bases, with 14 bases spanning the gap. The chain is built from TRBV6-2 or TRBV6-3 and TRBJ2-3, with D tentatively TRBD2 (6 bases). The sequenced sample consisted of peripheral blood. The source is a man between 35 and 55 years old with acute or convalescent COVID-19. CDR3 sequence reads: CASSSLWEVTQYF. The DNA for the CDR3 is TGTGCCAGCAGTTCGCTCTGGGAGGTCACGCAGTATTTT.